This TCR beta chain was obtained from a study of response to subunit inactivated influenza vaccine. A few counts support this clonotype. The antigen remains undetermined. The CDR3 has 14 residues. The germline V and J ends were trimmed by 0 bases and 4 bases, with 10 bases remaining between them. CDR1 is MNHEY and CDR2 is SVGEGT in the germline V gene. Study-level findings and limits: It was the authors' suggestion that each seasonal influenza vaccination recruits few new T cells.

TCRdb reprocessed the RT-PCR reads via MiXCR and lists one record per CDR3 protein. This table holds about 300,000 distinct CDR3 sequences, approximately 20% found once. This chain uses TRBV6-2 or TRBV6-3 with TRBJ2-7; the D is unclear. Material: PBMCs from blood, obtained approximately 20 months after vaccination. The clonotype comes from a man between 50 and 75 years old who received an inactivated influenza vaccine. Here the CDR3 DNA reads TGTGCCAGCAGTTACTCGTGGGGTGGTTACGAGCAGTACTTC. Protein sequence: CASSYSWGGYEQYF.